The clone carrying this TCR beta chain has only a few counts. The antigen is unknown. These data are taken from a study of T cell repertoires in cytomegalovirus infection. V was cut by 4 bases and J by 3 bases, with 22 bases left in between. This CDR3 region has 17 residues. CDR1 is LGHNA, CDR2 YSLEER, per germline. Each CDR3 protein gets one entry after TCRdb re-called the reads with MiXCR. Here the sample spans tens of thousands of distinct CDR3 sequences, 25% to 30% being singletons. Source: CD8+ T cells from cultured PBMCs, taken from culture after CMV antigen stimulation. This TCR derives from a human donor in good health (CMV status not recorded). Some clones in this sample may be carry-over from other donors' samples. The V gene is TRBV4-3, the J gene TRBJ2-7, with TRBD1 as a possible D gene (6 bases). CDR3 sequence reads: CASSPNHRVSLFYEQYF. The CDR3 region has the DNA TGCGCCAGCAGCCCGAACCACAGGGTCTCACTCTTCTACGAGCAGTACTTC.